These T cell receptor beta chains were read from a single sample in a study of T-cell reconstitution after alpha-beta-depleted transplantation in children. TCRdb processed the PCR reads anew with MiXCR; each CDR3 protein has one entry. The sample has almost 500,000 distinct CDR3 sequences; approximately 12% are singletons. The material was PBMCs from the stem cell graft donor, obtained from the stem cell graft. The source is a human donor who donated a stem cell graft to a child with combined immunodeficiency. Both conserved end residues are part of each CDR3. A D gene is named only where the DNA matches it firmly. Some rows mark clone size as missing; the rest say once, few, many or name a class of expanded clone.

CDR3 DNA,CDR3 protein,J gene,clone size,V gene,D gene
TGTGCCAGCAGCCCGCCCCTGGGGCGGGGAGGGTCAGATACGCAGTATTTT,CASSPPLGRGGSDTQYF,TRBJ2-3,NA,TRBV27,TRBD2
TGTGCCAGCAGTTACGCGTCCGGGACACCGTCCTACGAGCAGTACTTC,CASSYASGTPSYEQYF,TRBJ2-7,NA,TRBV6-2/TRBV6-3,NA
TGTGCCATCAGTGACGGATACCAAGAGACCCAGTACTTC,CAISDGYQETQYF,TRBJ2-5,many,TRBV10-3,NA
TGCAGCGCCGCCGGGACCGAGATGAACACCGGGGAGCTGTTTTTT,CSAAGTEMNTGELFF,TRBJ2-2,many,TRBV29-1,NA
TGTGCCAGCAGTTACTGGCCTACGCGGCAGTACTTC,CASSYWPTRQYF,TRBJ2-7,few,TRBV6-2/TRBV6-3,NA
TGTGCCAGCAGCACATTTCGGGGAAGCTCCTACGAGCAGTACTTC,CASSTFRGSSYEQYF,TRBJ2-7,many,TRBV11-2,NA
TGTGCCAGCAAGGGGTCAGGATGGACCTACGAGCAGTACTTC,CASKGSGWTYEQYF,TRBJ2-7,few,TRBV28,NA
TGTGCCAGCAGTTTTACGGGACAGGGATCCGGGGCCAACGTCCTGACTTTC,CASSFTGQGSGANVLTF,TRBJ2-6,few,TRBV12-3/TRBV12-4,TRBD1
TGTGCCAGCAGTTACACCGGGGGCCGCACCGGGGAGCTGTTTTTT,CASSYTGGRTGELFF,TRBJ2-2,few,TRBV6-5,NA
TGTGCCAGCAGTGTTGGGACAGGGAAAAACATTCAGTACTTC,CASSVGTGKNIQYF,TRBJ2-4,many,TRBV27,TRBD1
TGTGCCAGCAGTGAACCCCCGAACACAGATACGCAGTATTTT,CASSEPPNTDTQYF,TRBJ2-3,NA,TRBV6-1,NA
TGCAGTGCTGAATTAGGGACGCAGGATGGCTACACCTTC,CSAELGTQDGYTF,TRBJ1-2,few,TRBV20-1,NA
TGCGCCAGCAGCTTGGAGGGCAGGGTCGGATCAGATACGCAGTATTTT,CASSLEGRVGSDTQYF,TRBJ2-3,NA,TRBV5-1,NA
TGCGCCAGCAGCGGCCCTAGCGGGAGAGTCTTCGCCTACGAGCAGTACTTC,CASSGPSGRVFAYEQYF,TRBJ2-7,many,TRBV5-1,TRBD2
TGCGCCAGCAGCTTGGCCAAGAACACTGAAGCTTTCTTT,CASSLAKNTEAFF,TRBJ1-1,many,TRBV5-1,NA
TGCAGTGCGGCTAGCGGGAGTAAGTACGAGCAGTACTTC,CSAASGSKYEQYF,TRBJ2-7,NA,TRBV20-1,TRBD2
TGTGCCAGCAGTGATCCCTACAGGAGCTCCTACGAGCAGTACTTC,CASSDPYRSSYEQYF,TRBJ2-7,NA,TRBV2,NA
TGCGCCAGCAGACAGGGTTTTGGTGAGCAGTTCTTC,CASRQGFGEQFF,TRBJ2-1,NA,TRBV5-1,NA
TGTGCGGCCAGTTATCAGAGAGATACGCAGTATTTT,CAASYQRDTQYF,TRBJ2-3,NA,TRBV6-9,NA
TGTGCCAGCAGCTTAGAGGGCCTAGCGGAAAATTACGAGCAGTACTTC,CASSLEGLAENYEQYF,TRBJ2-7,NA,TRBV11-2,TRBD2
TGTGCCAGCAGTTTGAGAGGGGGCGGGAACACTGAAGCTTTCTTT,CASSLRGGGNTEAFF,TRBJ1-1,many,TRBV12-3/TRBV12-4,TRBD1
TGTGCCAGCAGTTATGTAGCGGGAGGCCCTTACAATGAGCAGTTCTTC,CASSYVAGGPYNEQFF,TRBJ2-1,few,TRBV6-2/TRBV6-3,TRBD2
TGTGCCAGCACTGACGGGGGGGGCCCCTACAATGAGCAGTTCTTC,CASTDGGGPYNEQFF,TRBJ2-1,NA,TRBV6-1,TRBD2
TGTGCCAGCAGCTCGGGGGGACAGACCTACGAGCAGTACTTC,CASSSGGQTYEQYF,TRBJ2-7,NA,TRBV12-3/TRBV12-4,NA
TGTGCCAGCAGCCTTTCCCAGACTGAAGCTTTCTTT,CASSLSQTEAFF,TRBJ1-1,NA,TRBV3-1,NA
TGCAGCGTTGACAGCATGGAGACCCAGTACTTC,CSVDSMETQYF,TRBJ2-5,NA,TRBV29-1,NA
TGTGCCAGCAGCCTCGACAGGACTTACTACGAGCAGTACTTC,CASSLDRTYYEQYF,TRBJ2-7,NA,TRBV6-2/TRBV6-3,NA
TGCGCCAGCAGCTCGAGGACGGGGCGGAACACTGAAGCTTTCTTT,CASSSRTGRNTEAFF,TRBJ1-1,many,TRBV5-1,NA
TGTGCCAGCAGTTTGTCCCGGGGGGGAGAATTAGAGCAGTTCTTC,CASSLSRGGELEQFF,TRBJ2-1,NA,TRBV12-3/TRBV12-4,TRBD2
TGTGCCAGCAGCTTAGTAGTAGCGGGAGGGTCGGGTACGCAGTATTTT,CASSLVVAGGSGTQYF,TRBJ2-3,few,TRBV7-2,TRBD2
TGTGCCAGCACCTTAAGGGGGGCAGACAATCAGCCCCAGCATTTT,CASTLRGADNQPQHF,TRBJ1-5,few,TRBV7-2,NA
TGTGCCAGCAGTCCCTATATGCTCCCAGATACGCAGTATTTT,CASSPYMLPDTQYF,TRBJ2-3,NA,TRBV25-1,NA
TGCGCCAGCAGTGATACAGGGAAAATTAACAATGAGCAGTTCTTC,CASSDTGKINNEQFF,TRBJ2-1,many,TRBV10-2,NA
TGCGCCAGCAGCCCCCAGCGCGCGGATGAGCAGTTCTTC,CASSPQRADEQFF,TRBJ2-1,NA,TRBV4-1,NA
TGTGCCAGCAGCTATACGGACAGGGGTAGCAATCAGCCCCAGCATTTT,CASSYTDRGSNQPQHF,TRBJ1-5,NA,TRBV5-6,TRBD1